Listed here are 6 T cell receptor beta chains from one sample, sequenced in a study of blood T cell repertoires in COVID-19. The repertoire was sequenced with immunoSEQ multiplex PCR; TCRdb's copy has only in-frame clones and lacks some. The table records around 250,000 clones, roughly four fifths of them present only once. The sequencing sample was made of peripheral blood. Receptors were obtained from a young man who had recovered from COVID-19.

The genes are TRBV14 and TRBJ2-3, with D maybe TRBD1 (6 bases). The CDR3 contains 16 residues. The germline CDR1 and CDR2 sequences are SGHDN and FVKESK. Trimming took 1 base from V and 2 from J, leaving 13 bases between them. As DNA, the CDR3 is TGTGCCAGCAGCCAAGCTCCAGGGGCCGACACAGATACGCAGTATTTT. Protein: CASSQAPGADTDTQYF.

This chain links TRBV27 with TRBJ2-3; D not certain. CDR1 is MNHEY and CDR2 is SMNVEV in the germline V gene (reference sequence). The length of the CDR3 is 14 residues. V shed 5 bases and J shed 6 bases, with 15 bases lying between them. This CDR3 reads CASSTILLPDTQYF. The CDR3 coding sequence is TGTGCCAGCAGTACCATTCTACTCCCCGATACGCAGTATTTT.

This clone showed up just a few times. The chain has TRBV27 and TRBJ2-2, with unresolved D. V was clipped by 9 bases and J by 3 bases, with 11 bases between them. In germline, CDR1 is MNHEY, CDR2 SMNVEV (reference sequence). The CDR3 has 13 amino acids. The CDR3 DNA is TGTGCCAGTGCGAAACTGGACACCGGGGAGCTGTTTTTT. This sequence encodes CASAKLDTGELFF.

V gene TRBV27 combines with J gene TRBJ1-1; D call uncertain. Germline V lookup: CDR1 MNHEY, CDR2 SMNVEV (reference sequence). Between the trimmed V and J ends, which lost 3 bases and 2 bases, there was a span of 7 bases. This CDR3 has 13 amino acids. The CDR3: CASSFPGNTEAFF. The CDR3 DNA reads as TGTGCCAGCAGTTTTCCAGGAAACACTGAAGCTTTCTTT.

This clone was seen only a few times. The chain joins TRBV18 to TRBJ1-5, with a possible D match to TRBD1 (6 bases). The CDR3 consists of 14 residues. Per germline, CDR1 KGHSH and CDR2 LQKENI. Trimming pared 3 bases from V and 5 bases from J, leaving 11 bases between. The chain's CDR3 is CASSPGTSDQPQHF. As DNA, the CDR3 is TGTGCCAGCTCACCCGGGACATCTGATCAGCCCCAGCATTTT.

A single count supports this clone. The gene calls are TRBV9 and TRBJ2-3; 8 positions agree with TRBD2. From germline, CDR1 is SGDLS and CDR2 YYNGEE. This CDR3 has 14 amino acids. J gave up 5 bases and V 0 bases, and 2 bases lay outside the gene matches. This CDR3 is CASSVAGGLDTQYF. The CDR3 DNA follows: TGTGCCAGCAGCGTAGCGGGGGGGCTAGATACGCAGTATTTT.